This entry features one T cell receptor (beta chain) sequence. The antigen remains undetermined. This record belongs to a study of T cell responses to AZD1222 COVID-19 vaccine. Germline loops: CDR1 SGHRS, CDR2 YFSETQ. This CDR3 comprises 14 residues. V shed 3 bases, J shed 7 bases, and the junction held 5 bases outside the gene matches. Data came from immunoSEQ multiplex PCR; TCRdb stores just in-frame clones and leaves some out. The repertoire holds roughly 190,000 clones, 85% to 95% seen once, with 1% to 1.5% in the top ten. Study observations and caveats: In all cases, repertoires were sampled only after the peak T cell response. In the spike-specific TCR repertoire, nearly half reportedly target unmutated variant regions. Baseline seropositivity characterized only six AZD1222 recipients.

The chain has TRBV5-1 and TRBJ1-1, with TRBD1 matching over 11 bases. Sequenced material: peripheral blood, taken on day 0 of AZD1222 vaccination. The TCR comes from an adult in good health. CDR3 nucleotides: TGCGCCAGCAGCTCGGACAGGGGGCTGAGTGAAGCTTTCTTT. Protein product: CASSSDRGLSEAFF.